This entry describes one T cell receptor (beta chain). The target antigen is unknown. Profiled with immunoSEQ multiplex PCR; TCRdb holds only in-frame clones, not every one. The data contain roughly 17,000 clones, about 89% of them singletons. The data were taken from a study of T cells in localized non-small cell lung cancer. Study observations and caveats: Out of the top 100 tumor clones, a median roughly 58 were seen in adjacent lung.

Material: peripheral blood, obtained before any cancer treatment. This TCR derives from a male donor older than 55 with stage II squamous cell lung carcinoma.

CDR3 DNA sequence: TGCGCCAGGGGACAGTACGAGCAGTACTTC. Its translation is CARGQYEQYF. V is TRBV23-1 and J is TRBJ2-7, with TRBD1 matching 7 bases. TRBV23-1 is filed as an ORF, its function uncertain. Trimming took 9 bases from V and 4 from J; bases not matched to a gene: 0. This CDR3 is 10 amino acids long.